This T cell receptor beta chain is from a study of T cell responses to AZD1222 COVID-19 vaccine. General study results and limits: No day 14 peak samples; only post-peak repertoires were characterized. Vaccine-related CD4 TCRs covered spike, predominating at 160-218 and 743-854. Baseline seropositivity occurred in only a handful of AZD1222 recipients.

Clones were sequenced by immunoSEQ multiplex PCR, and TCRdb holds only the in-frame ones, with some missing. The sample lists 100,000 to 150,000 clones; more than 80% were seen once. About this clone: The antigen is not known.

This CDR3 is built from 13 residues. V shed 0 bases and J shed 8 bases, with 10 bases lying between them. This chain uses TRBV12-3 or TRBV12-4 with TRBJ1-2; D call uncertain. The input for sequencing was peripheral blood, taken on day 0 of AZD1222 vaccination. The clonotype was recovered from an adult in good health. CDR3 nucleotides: TGTGCCAGCAGTTTAGCACCCGAGGGCGGCTACACCTTC. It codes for CASSLAPEGGYTF.